The sequence of this T cell receptor (beta chain) was determined in a study of siplizumab effects on memory and regulatory T cells. Trimming removed 0 bases at V and 2 bases at J, with 11 bases between. CDR3 length: 16 amino acids. From germline, CDR1 is LNHDA and CDR2 SQIVND (reference sequence). The assay was immunoSEQ multiplex PCR, and TCRdb's table has in-frame clones only and misses some. Of 85,000 to 130,000 clones in the sample, just over 90% are singletons; the top ten hold around 0.68%. Material: Tregs sorted from blood. The genes are TRBV19 and TRBJ1-5; D gene uncertain. This sequence originates from a human donor in good health. CDR3 DNA sequence: TGTGCCAGTAGTATAGATCGAGGGTATCGCAATCAGCCCCAGCATTTT. The encoded protein is CASSIDRGYRNQPQHF.